The 8 T cell receptor beta chains presented below share a single source sample, sequenced in a study of blood T cell repertoires in COVID-19. The assay was immunoSEQ multiplex PCR, and TCRdb's table has in-frame clones only and misses some. The table has about 87,000 clones, around 81% seen once. Sequenced: peripheral blood. These receptors were obtained from a woman in her 70s with acute or convalescent COVID-19.

The V and J genes are TRBV3-1 (or the pseudogene TRBV3-2) and TRBJ2-5, with a possible D match to TRBD2 (6 bases). The ends were cut back, 0 bases at V and 4 bases at J, with 9 bases in the middle. Germline V gene lookup returns CDR1 LGHDT and CDR2 YNNKEL (reference sequence). The CDR3 contains 14 residues. The CDR3 sequence is CASSQEGTGETQYF. The CDR3, as DNA: TGTGCCAGCAGCCAAGAGGGGACTGGAGAGACCCAGTACTTC.

The chain uses TRBV2 and TRBJ2-2, with 11 bases aligning to TRBD2. The CDR3 length is 18 residues. Germline CDR1 is SNHLY and CDR2 is FYNNEI. Germline trimming cut 2 bases from V and 5 bases from J; bases unmatched to any gene: 10. This chain's CDR3 is CASSEYRSGGAGTGELFF. In DNA form, the CDR3 reads TGTGCCAGCAGTGAATACCGTAGCGGGGGGGCCGGAACCGGGGAGCTGTTTTTT.

The chain combines TRBV11-3 with TRBJ2-1; 10 nucleotides match TRBD2. Trimming removed 7 bases from V and 6 bases from J; junction bases left unmatched: 9. This CDR3 region has 15 residues. Germline CDR1 SGHNT, CDR2 YENEEA. Here the CDR3 reads CASKERGGLGNEQFF. The CDR3 nucleotides read TGTGCCAGCAAGGAGCGGGGGGGCCTGGGCAATGAGCAGTTCTTC.

This chain connects TRBV7-9 to TRBJ2-7, with D unclear. The CDR3 loop spans 12 amino acids. V was pared by 5 bases and J by 2 bases, with 7 bases between. The germline V gene encodes CDR1 SEHNR and CDR2 FQNEAQ (reference sequence). CDR3 region: CASSVTPYEQYF. CDR3 sequence (DNA): TGTGCCAGCAGCGTTACACCCTACGAGCAGTACTTC.

This clone was seen just once. The chain joins TRBV27 to TRBJ2-5; no clear D gene. V was cut by 8 bases and J by 7 bases, with 14 bases left in between. Germline values: CDR1 MNHEY, CDR2 SMNVEV (reference sequence). This CDR3 is built from 12 residues. CDR3: CASGLRAGTQYF. In DNA, the CDR3 is TGTGCCAGCGGCCTTCGTGCTGGGACCCAGTACTTC.

V gene TRBV3-1 (or the pseudogene TRBV3-2) combines with J gene TRBJ1-2; no clear D. The CDR3 loop spans 13 amino acids. V was pared by 2 bases and J by 6 bases, with 10 bases between. The V gene's germline CDR1 is LGHDT and CDR2 YNNKEL (reference sequence). The CDR3 region has the DNA TGTGCCAGCAGCCAATCACGCGGGGATGGCTACACCTTC. This gives the protein CASSQSRGDGYTF.

The chain combines TRBV24-1 with TRBJ2-3; 7 nucleotides align to TRBD2. Germline CDR1 reads KGHDR; CDR2 reads SFDVKD. The CDR3 sequence is 13 residues long. V shed 9 bases, J shed 0 bases, and the junction held 2 bases outside the gene matches. The CDR3 DNA sequence: TGTGCCACCCGGGGACTAAGCACAGATACGCAGTATTTT. Its protein is CATRGLSTDTQYF.

The J gene is TRBJ2-1, the V gene TRBV19; 7 positions match TRBD2. V gave up 10 bases and J gave up 4 bases; unmatched junction bases: 13. The CDR3 spans 15 residues. Germline CDR1 reads LNHDA; CDR2 reads SQIVND (reference sequence). CDR3 bases: TGTGCCATGACACCGGGACTACCAAAATACAATGAGCAGTTCTTC. It yields the protein CAMTPGLPKYNEQFF.